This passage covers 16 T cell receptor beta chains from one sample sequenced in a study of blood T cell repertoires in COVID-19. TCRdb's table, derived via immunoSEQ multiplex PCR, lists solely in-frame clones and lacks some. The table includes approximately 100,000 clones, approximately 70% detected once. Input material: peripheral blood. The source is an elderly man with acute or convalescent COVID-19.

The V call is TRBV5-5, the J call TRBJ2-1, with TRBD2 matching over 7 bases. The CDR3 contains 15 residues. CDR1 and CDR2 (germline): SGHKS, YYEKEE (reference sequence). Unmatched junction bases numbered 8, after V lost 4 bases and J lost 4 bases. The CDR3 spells CASSLQGEGYNEQFF. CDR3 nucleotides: TGTGCCAGCAGCCTCCAAGGGGAGGGTTACAATGAGCAGTTCTTC.

The CDR3 spells CASSLGWVLRDRGQETQYF. CDR3 DNA: TGTGCCAGCAGCTTAGGATGGGTACTCCGGGACAGGGGGCAAGAGACCCAGTACTTC. The chain links TRBV7-9 to TRBJ2-5; 11 nucleotides align to TRBD1. Looked up from germline, CDR1 is SEHNR and CDR2 is FQNEAQ (reference sequence). CDR3 length: 19 amino acids. J gave up 2 bases and V 1 base, and 12 bases lay outside the gene matches.

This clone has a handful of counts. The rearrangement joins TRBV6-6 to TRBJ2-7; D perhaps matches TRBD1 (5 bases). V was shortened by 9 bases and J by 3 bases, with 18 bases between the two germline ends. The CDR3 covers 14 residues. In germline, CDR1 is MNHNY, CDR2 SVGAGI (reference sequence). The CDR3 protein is CASSGRRSGYEQYF. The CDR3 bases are TGTGCCAGTTCAGGGCGACGGTCAGGCTACGAGCAGTACTTC.

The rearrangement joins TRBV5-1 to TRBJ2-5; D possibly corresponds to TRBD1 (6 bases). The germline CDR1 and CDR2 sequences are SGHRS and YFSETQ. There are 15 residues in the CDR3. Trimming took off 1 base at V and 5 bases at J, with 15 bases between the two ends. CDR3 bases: TGCGCCAGCAGCTTGTCCGGGACACGGAGGGAGACCCAGTACTTC. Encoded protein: CASSLSGTRRETQYF.

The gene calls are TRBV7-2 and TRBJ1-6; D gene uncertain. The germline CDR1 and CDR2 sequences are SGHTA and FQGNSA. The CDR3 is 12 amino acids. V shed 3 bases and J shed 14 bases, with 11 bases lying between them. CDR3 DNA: TGTGCCAGCAGCTTTCCGGGGTACTCCCTCCACTTT. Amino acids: CASSFPGYSLHF.

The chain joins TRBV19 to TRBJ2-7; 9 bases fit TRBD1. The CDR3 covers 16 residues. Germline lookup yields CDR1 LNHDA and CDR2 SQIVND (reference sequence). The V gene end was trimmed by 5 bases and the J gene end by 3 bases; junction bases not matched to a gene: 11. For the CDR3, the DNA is TGTGCCAGTAGTCCCTCATGGGGACAGGGTCACTACGAGCAGTACTTC. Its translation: CASSPSWGQGHYEQYF.

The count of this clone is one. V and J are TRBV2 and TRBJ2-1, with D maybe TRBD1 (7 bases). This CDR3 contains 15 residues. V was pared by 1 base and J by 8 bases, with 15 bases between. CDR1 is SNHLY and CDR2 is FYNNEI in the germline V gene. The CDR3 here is CASSEGRGQLYEQFF. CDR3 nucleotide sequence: TGTGCCAGCAGTGAAGGGAGGGGGCAACTATATGAGCAGTTCTTC.

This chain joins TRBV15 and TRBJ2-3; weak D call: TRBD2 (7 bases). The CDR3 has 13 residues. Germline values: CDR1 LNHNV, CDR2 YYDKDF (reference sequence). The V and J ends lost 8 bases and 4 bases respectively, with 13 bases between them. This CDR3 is CATAGGLADTQYF. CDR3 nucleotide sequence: TGTGCCACCGCCGGGGGGCTGGCAGATACGCAGTATTTT.

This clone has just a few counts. CDR3 sequence (DNA): TGTGCCAGCAGTTTCTATAATCAGCCCCAGCATTTT. It encodes CASSFYNQPQHF. The J gene is TRBJ1-5, the V gene TRBV12-3 or TRBV12-4, with D uncertain. The length of the CDR3 is 12 residues. V was cut by 3 bases and J by 4 bases, with 4 bases left in between.

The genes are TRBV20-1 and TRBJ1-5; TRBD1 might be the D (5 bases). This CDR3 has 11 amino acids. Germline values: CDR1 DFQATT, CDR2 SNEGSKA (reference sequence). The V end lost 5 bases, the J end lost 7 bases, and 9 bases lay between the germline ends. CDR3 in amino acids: CSAGAGQPQHF. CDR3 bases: TGCAGTGCTGGGGCAGGGCAGCCCCAGCATTTT.

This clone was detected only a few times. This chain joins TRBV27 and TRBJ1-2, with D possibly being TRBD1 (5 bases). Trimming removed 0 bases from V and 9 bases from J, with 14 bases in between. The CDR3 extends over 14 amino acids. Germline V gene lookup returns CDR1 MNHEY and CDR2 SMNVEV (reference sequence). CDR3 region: CASSLSGLQSSYTF. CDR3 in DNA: TGTGCCAGCAGTTTATCGGGACTCCAATCCAGCTACACCTTC.

DNA of the CDR3: TGTGCCAGCATCCGCGGGGGCGATGAGCAGTTCTTC. This translates into CASIRGGDEQFF. The chain combines TRBV7-9 with TRBJ2-1; tentative D call: TRBD2 (7 bases). The CDR3 length is 12 residues. Germline lookup yields CDR1 SEHNR and CDR2 FQNEAQ (reference sequence). V was pared by 7 bases and J by 8 bases, with 12 bases between. Full variable domain (remainder filled in from reference TRBV7-9 and TRBJ2-1): DTGVSQNPRHKITKRGQNVTFRCDPISEHNRLYWYRQTLGQGPEFLTYFQNEAQLEKSRLLSDRFSAERPKGSFSTLEIQRTEQGDSAMYLCASIRGGDEQFFGPGTRLTVL.

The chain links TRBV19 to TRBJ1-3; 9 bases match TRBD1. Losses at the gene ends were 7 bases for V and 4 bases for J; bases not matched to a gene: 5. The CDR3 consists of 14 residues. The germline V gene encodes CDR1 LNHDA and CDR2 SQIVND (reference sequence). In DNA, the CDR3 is TGTGCCAGTACCCGGGACAGGGTCGGAAACACCATATATTTT. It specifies CASTRDRVGNTIYF.

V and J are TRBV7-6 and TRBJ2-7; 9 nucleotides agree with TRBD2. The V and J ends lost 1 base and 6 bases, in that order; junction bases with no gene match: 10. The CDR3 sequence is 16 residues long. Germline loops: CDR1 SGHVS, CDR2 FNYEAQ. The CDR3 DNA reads TGTGCCAGCAGCTTAGTATGGGGGACTAGCTCGGGCGAGCAGTACTTC. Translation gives CASSLVWGTSSGEQYF.

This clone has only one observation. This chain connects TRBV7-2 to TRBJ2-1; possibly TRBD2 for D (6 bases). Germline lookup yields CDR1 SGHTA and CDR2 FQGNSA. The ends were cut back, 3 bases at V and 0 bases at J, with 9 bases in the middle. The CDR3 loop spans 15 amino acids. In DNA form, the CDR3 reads TGTGCCAGCAGCTTGTCCGGGAGCTCCTACAATGAGCAGTTCTTC. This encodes CASSLSGSSYNEQFF.

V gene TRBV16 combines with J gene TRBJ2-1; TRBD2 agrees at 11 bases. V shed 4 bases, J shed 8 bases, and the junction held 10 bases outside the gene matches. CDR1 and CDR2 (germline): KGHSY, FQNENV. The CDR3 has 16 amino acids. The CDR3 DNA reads TGTGCCAGCAGCCTCCTTAGCGGGAGGGCGAGGGATGAGCAGTTCTTC. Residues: CASSLLSGRARDEQFF.